Listed below are T cell receptor beta chains from one sample, sequenced in a study of T cells after somatic rescue of genetic block. The table came from immunoSEQ multiplex PCR; TCRdb's copy has only in-frame clones and leaves some out. Found here are tens of thousands of clones, just under 90% of them singletons; the top ten hold 1.6%. Sequencing was performed on peripheral blood mononuclear cells (PBMCs). These receptors all come from a woman aged 18-29 years. Each CDR3 is given with its conserved first and last residue.

>TRBV7-9|TRBJ2-7
CASSWGLAGAVREQYF
>TRBV29-1|TRBJ2-2
CSAKGQASTGELFF
>TRBV7-8|TRBJ1-1
CASSLGGPEAFF
>TRBV6-6|TRBJ2-5
CASSLPTGQETQYF
>TRBV29-1|TRBJ2-2
CSVASPPNTGELFF
>TRBV6-1|TRBJ2-7
CASSERIYSPAIEQYF
>TRBV12-5|TRBJ2-6
CASGLANQDRAHSGANVLTF
>TRBV7-6|TRBJ2-1
CASSSPGQDYNEQFF
>TRBV7-2|TRBJ2-7
CASSLETSVRLVYEQYF
>TRBV2|TRBJ2-7
CASSARGHSYEQYF
>TRBV9|TRBJ2-5
CASSATGGQGAGKTQYF